The 5 T cell receptor beta chains in this list originate from one sample, sequenced in a study of blood T cell repertoires in COVID-19. Clones were read by immunoSEQ multiplex PCR, and TCRdb kept only the in-frame ones, dropping some. The sample has fewer than 85,000 clones, 75% to 85% seen once. Sequencing input: peripheral blood. Receptors were obtained from a man aged 30 to 45 with COVID-19, enrolled during active disease.

The chain joins TRBV30 to TRBJ2-3; D may be TRBD1 (5 bases). Germline CDR1 GTSNPN, CDR2 SVGIG (reference sequence). V lost 3 bases and J 8 bases, leaving 15 bases between the germline ends. The CDR3 length is 13 residues. CDR3 residues: CAWRPQGYGTQYF. The CDR3 bases are TGTGCCTGGAGACCCCAGGGATATGGTACGCAGTATTTT.

CDR3 DNA sequence: TGTGCCAGCAGGATACAGGGGGCGCGTGGCTACACCTTC. This gives the protein CASRIQGARGYTF. This chain links TRBV2 with TRBJ1-2; 9 bases fit TRBD1. Germline-derived CDR1 and CDR2 are SNHLY and FYNNEI. With 6 bases clipped from V and 7 bases from J, the junction kept 6 bases outside the gene matches. The length of the CDR3 is 13 residues.

V is TRBV7-5 and J is TRBJ1-5; the table's D call, TRBD1, was not checked against the DNA. TRBV7-5 is tagged as a pseudogene. The CDR3 spans 16 residues. CDR3 DNA sequence: TGTGCCAGAAGCTTAGGGCTCGGGACAGAATATCAGCCCCAGCATTTT. Its protein is CARSLGLGTEYQPQHF.

The CDR3: CASSLYWTDSYGYTF. The CDR3 bases are TGTGCCAGCAGCTTATATTGGACAGATTCCTATGGCTACACCTTC. J is TRBJ1-2 and V is TRBV7-2, with D possibly TRBD1 on 6 matching bases. The V end lost 2 bases, the J end lost 4 bases, and 14 bases lay between the germline ends. The CDR3 has 15 residues. Germline V gene sequence: CDR1 SGHTA, CDR2 FQGNSA.

The chain links TRBV12-2 to TRBJ2-5; TRBD2, the table's D call, lacks a check against the DNA. TRBV12-2 is described as a pseudogene. The CDR3 is 17 amino acids. The CDR3: CASRLALPGGARETQYF. In nucleotides, the CDR3 is TGTGCAAGTCGCTTAGCCCTCCCGGGGGGGGCGCGGGAGACCCAGTACTTC.